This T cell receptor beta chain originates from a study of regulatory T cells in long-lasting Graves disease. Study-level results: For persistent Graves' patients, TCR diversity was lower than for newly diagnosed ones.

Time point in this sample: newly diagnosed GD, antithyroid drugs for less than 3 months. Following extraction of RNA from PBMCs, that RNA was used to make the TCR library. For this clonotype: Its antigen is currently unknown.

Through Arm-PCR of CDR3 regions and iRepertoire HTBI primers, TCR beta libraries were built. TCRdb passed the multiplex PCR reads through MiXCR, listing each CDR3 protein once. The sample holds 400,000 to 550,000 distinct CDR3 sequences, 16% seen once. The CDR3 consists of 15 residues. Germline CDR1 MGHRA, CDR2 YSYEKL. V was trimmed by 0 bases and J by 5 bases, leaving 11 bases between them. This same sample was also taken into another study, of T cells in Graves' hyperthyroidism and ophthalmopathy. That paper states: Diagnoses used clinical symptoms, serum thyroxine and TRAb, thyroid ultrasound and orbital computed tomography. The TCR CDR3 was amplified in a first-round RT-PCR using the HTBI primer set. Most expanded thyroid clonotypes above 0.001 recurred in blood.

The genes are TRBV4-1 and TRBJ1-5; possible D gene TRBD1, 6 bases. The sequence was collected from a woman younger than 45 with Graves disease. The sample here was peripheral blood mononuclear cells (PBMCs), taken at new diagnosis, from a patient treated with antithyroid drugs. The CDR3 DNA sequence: TGCGCCAGCAGCCAAGATTCGGCAGGGGATCAGCCCCAGCATTTT. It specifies CASSQDSAGDQPQHF.